The next 18 T cell receptor beta chains were all read from a single sample in a study of T-cell reconstitution after alpha-beta-depleted transplantation in children. TCRbeta library construction was performed incorporating unique molecular identifiers. TCRdb itself ran the PCR reads through MiXCR, one entry per CDR3 protein. The data hold about 980,000 distinct CDR3 sequences, with roughly 29% observed a single time. This specimen was PBMCs, mostly from graft donor cells, taken 360 days after TCRalphabeta/CD19-depleted stem cell transplant. Receptor source: a boy under three years old who had a stem cell transplant for SCID, so the T cells may come from the graft donor.

This clonotype has only a few counts. This chain links TRBV4-3 with TRBJ2-6; TRBD1 agrees at 7 bases. J was trimmed by 2 bases and V by 3 bases; bases with no gene match: 1. The CDR3 is 15 amino acids. The germline V gene encodes CDR1 LGHNA and CDR2 YSLEER. For the CDR3, the DNA is TGCGCCAGCAGCCATGACAGGGCTGGGGCCAACGTCCTGACTTTC. It translates to CASSHDRAGANVLTF.

This clonotype occurred many times. This chain links TRBV7-8 with TRBJ2-1; 9 nucleotides agree with TRBD2. The germline V gene has CDR1 SGHVS and CDR2 FQNEAQ. The CDR3 spans 15 residues. V shed 5 bases, J shed 4 bases, and the junction held 6 bases outside the gene matches. Here the CDR3 DNA reads TGTGCCAGCAGCCCCCGCGGGGGGGCGTACAATGAGCAGTTCTTC. Translation: CASSPRGGAYNEQFF.

This clonotype was seen more than once but under ten times. This rearrangement joins TRBV7-9 to TRBJ1-6; 11 bases are shared with TRBD1. The CDR3 sequence is 15 residues long. Per germline, CDR1 SEHNR and CDR2 FQNEAQ (reference sequence). Trimming cost V 8 bases and J 5 bases; bases outside gene matches: 5. The DNA of the CDR3 is TGTGCCAGCCCAAGGGACAGGGGGAATAATTCACCCCTCCACTTT. Protein product: CASPRDRGNNSPLHF.

Ten or more counts support this clonotype. This chain uses TRBV20-1 with TRBJ2-3; D unclear. CDR3 size: 12 residues. In germline, CDR1 is DFQATT, CDR2 SNEGSKA (reference sequence). V dropped 3 bases and J dropped 3 bases, with 7 bases sitting between them. CDR3 loop: CSAREHTDTQYF. CDR3 nucleotides: TGCAGTGCTAGGGAGCATACAGATACGCAGTATTTT.

The sample holds a few counts of this clonotype. This sequence joins TRBV28 and TRBJ2-1, with D perhaps given as TRBD1 or TRBD2 (5 bases each). The CDR3 extends over 20 amino acids. Germline V gene lookup returns CDR1 MDHEN and CDR2 SYDVKM. The germline V and J ends were trimmed by 2 bases and 3 bases, with 26 bases remaining between them. CDR3: CASSLPTPEWGSRVYNEQFF. The CDR3, as DNA: TGTGCCAGCAGTTTACCTACCCCAGAGTGGGGGTCACGGGTCTACAATGAGCAGTTCTTC.

J is TRBJ1-2 and V is TRBV5-1, with 8 positions matching TRBD1. V lost 1 base and J lost 3; bases outside the gene matches: 14. The germline V gene has CDR1 SGHRS and CDR2 YFSETQ. The CDR3 is 18 residues long. CDR3 coding DNA: TGCGCCAGCAGCTTGCCCTCTGGACAGGGAGTCGCGGACTATGGCTACACCTTC. It translates to CASSLPSGQGVADYGYTF.

The chain uses TRBV5-1 and TRBJ2-7; D may be TRBD1 or TRBD2 (5 bases each). From germline, CDR1 is SGHRS and CDR2 YFSETQ. This CDR3 contains 14 residues. V was trimmed by 3 bases and J by 3 bases, leaving 13 bases between them. CDR3 DNA sequence: TGCGCCAGCAGCTGGGGGACGGAAGACTACGAGCAGTACTTC. This sequence encodes CASSWGTEDYEQYF.

Written as DNA, the CDR3 is TGCAGTGCTAGCCCACCCTCGGTTGACTACGAGCAGTACTTC. It yields the protein CSASPPSVDYEQYF. The V gene is TRBV20-1, the J gene TRBJ2-7; D gene unclear. CDR3 length equals 14 residues. V lost 3 bases, J lost 3 bases, and 15 bases lay in between. Germline V CDR1 and CDR2: DFQATT, SNEGSKA (reference sequence).

The chain couples TRBV4-3 to TRBJ1-2; no clear D. Germline CDR1 and CDR2: LGHNA and YSLEER. V dropped 0 bases and J dropped 13 bases, with 24 bases sitting between them. The CDR3 is made up of 16 amino acids. The CDR3 DNA follows: TGCGCCAGCAGCCAAGATCGTCAGGCGGCTATGGCTACCCTCACCTTC. As protein: CASSQDRQAAMATLTF.

Only one count was recorded for this clonotype. This chain uses TRBV5-1 with TRBJ2-5; TRBD1 agrees at 8 bases. Looked up from germline, CDR1 is SGHRS and CDR2 is YFSETQ. The CDR3 is 17 amino acids. Trimming cost V 4 bases and J 0 bases; bases outside gene matches: 11. CDR3 protein: CASSPPDRAGYQETQYF. As DNA, the CDR3 is TGCGCCAGCAGCCCCCCGGACAGGGCCGGCTACCAAGAGACCCAGTACTTC.

The rearrangement joins TRBV12-3 or TRBV12-4 to TRBJ2-5; the match to TRBD2 covers 12 bases. The CDR3 is 16 residues long. V lost 5 bases and J lost 4; bases outside the gene matches: 8. The CDR3 loop is CASSLTSGGLRETQYF. In nucleotides, the CDR3 is TGTGCCAGCAGTCTGACTAGCGGGGGCCTGAGAGAGACCCAGTACTTC.

This clonotype was counted a few times. The chain is built from TRBV5-6 and TRBJ2-7; the D is unclear. Germline CDR1 SGHDT, CDR2 YYEEEE. CDR3 length equals 15 residues. Trimming removed 1 base from V and 0 bases from J, with 11 bases in between. Here the CDR3 DNA reads TGTGCCAGCAGCTTGCTCTCAGGAAGCTCCTACGAGCAGTACTTC. Translation: CASSLLSGSSYEQYF.

This clonotype was recorded many times. In DNA form, the CDR3 reads TGTGCCAGCCGAGGGACAGGGTTCTACGAGCAGTACTTC. Translated: CASRGTGFYEQYF. This chain uses TRBV27 with TRBJ2-7; 9 nucleotides match TRBD1. Looked up from germline, CDR1 is MNHEY and CDR2 is SMNVEV (reference sequence). This CDR3 comprises 13 residues. J gave up 3 bases and V 8 bases, and 5 bases lay outside the gene matches.

The rearrangement links TRBV12-3 or TRBV12-4 to TRBJ2-2; 10 nucleotides agree with TRBD1. The CDR3 loop spans 15 amino acids. Germline trimming cut 7 bases from V and 5 bases from J; bases unmatched to any gene: 7. The CDR3 is CASIGQGVRTGELFF. CDR3 bases: TGTGCCAGCATTGGACAGGGGGTACGAACCGGGGAGCTGTTTTTT.

The chain recombines TRBV12-3 or TRBV12-4 with TRBJ1-2; tentative D call: TRBD1 (6 bases). The CDR3 has 14 amino acids. V shed 4 bases and J shed 7 bases, with 16 bases lying between them. In DNA form, the CDR3 reads TGTGCCAGCAGTTCCCCCCCGCAGGGGAGTGGCTACACCTTC. It translates to CASSSPPQGSGYTF.

In its sample, this clonotype was seen many times. V usage is TRBV7-2 and J usage is TRBJ2-5; D is uncertain. CDR1 is SGHTA and CDR2 is FQGNSA in the germline V gene. V lost 3 bases and J 5 bases, leaving 7 bases between the germline ends. The CDR3 is 12 residues long. The CDR3 is CASSFLGETQYF. CDR3 DNA: TGTGCCAGCAGCTTTCTGGGCGAGACCCAGTACTTC.

The V and J genes are TRBV20-1 and TRBJ2-5; a weak D match, TRBD2 (5 bases). The V end was cut by 7 bases, the J end by 4 bases, with 16 bases between. The CDR3 sequence is 13 residues long. From germline, CDR1 is DFQATT and CDR2 SNEGSKA (reference sequence). The CDR3 loop is CSVPAHRGETQYF. Written as DNA, the CDR3 is TGCAGTGTTCCCGCCCATCGGGGAGAGACCCAGTACTTC.

The V gene is TRBV20-1, the J gene TRBJ2-7, with a tentative D call TRBD2 (7 bases). Germline-derived CDR1 and CDR2 are DFQATT and SNEGSKA (reference sequence). The CDR3 loop spans 14 amino acids. V lost 1 base and J lost 3, with 13 bases in between. The CDR3 here is CSARGRGRDYEQYF. CDR3 nucleotides: TGCAGTGCTAGAGGAAGGGGGAGGGACTACGAGCAGTACTTC.